These T cell receptor beta chains were read from a single sample in a study of T cells in Graves' hyperthyroidism and ophthalmopathy. TCRdb reprocessed the multiplex PCR reads via MiXCR and lists one record per CDR3 protein. There are around 580,000 distinct CDR3 sequences in the sample; 16% occur only once, and about 17% lies in the top ten. Sequenced sample: blood. These receptors all come from a woman younger than 35 with Graves' hyperthyroidism. The CDR3 runs from the conserved cysteine through the conserved F or W. D genes are given only for firm matches. Only part of the rows carry a size: once, few, many, or a class if the clone is expanded.

clone size: many; V gene: TRBV2; D gene: .; J gene: TRBJ1-6; CDR3 DNA: TGTGCCAGCACCGAGATAAGCTCCTATAATTCACCCCTCCACTTT; CDR3 protein: CASTEISSYNSPLHF
clone size: few; V gene: TRBV2; D gene: .; J gene: TRBJ2-1; CDR3 DNA: TGTGCCAGCAGTGAAGCGGGGCGGGGGCAGTTCTTC; CDR3 protein: CASSEAGRGQFF
clone size: few; V gene: TRBV27; D gene: .; J gene: TRBJ1-6; CDR3 DNA: TGTGCCAGCAGACCTACAGCGAGCTCCTATAATTCACCCCTCCACTTT; CDR3 protein: CASRPTASSYNSPLHF
clone size: many; V gene: TRBV7-9; D gene: TRBD2; J gene: TRBJ2-7; CDR3 DNA: TGTGCCAGCAGCTCCCGGGGGGGGCTTGGCGAGCAGTACTTC; CDR3 protein: CASSSRGGLGEQYF
clone size: .; V gene: TRBV28; D gene: .; J gene: TRBJ2-1; CDR3 DNA: TGTGCCAGCAGTTTAAACTGGGACAATGAGCAGTTCTTC; CDR3 protein: CASSLNWDNEQFF
clone size: .; V gene: TRBV28; D gene: .; J gene: TRBJ1-5; CDR3 DNA: TGTGCCAGCAGAACCTATCAGCCATGGGCCTCCTATAGCAATCAGCCCCAGCATTTT; CDR3 protein: CASRTYQPWASYSNQPQHF
clone size: few; V gene: TRBV6-6; D gene: .; J gene: TRBJ2-1; CDR3 DNA: TGTGCCAGCAGTGACTCGAGTAACAATGAGCAGTTCTTC; CDR3 protein: CASSDSSNNEQFF
clone size: many; V gene: TRBV2; D gene: .; J gene: TRBJ1-1; CDR3 DNA: TGTGCCAGCGGCCCGACAGGCGGGGACACTGAAGCTTTCTTT; CDR3 protein: CASGPTGGDTEAFF
clone size: .; V gene: TRBV5-1; D gene: TRBD2; J gene: TRBJ2-3; CDR3 DNA: TGCGCCAGCAGCTTGGAGGCTAGCGGGAGGGCAGCAGATACGCAGTATTTT; CDR3 protein: CASSLEASGRAADTQYF
clone size: few; V gene: TRBV28; D gene: .; J gene: TRBJ2-6; CDR3 DNA: TGTGCCAGCAGTCGAGAACAGGGATTGTCCTCTGGGGCCAACGTCCTGACTTTC; CDR3 protein: CASSREQGLSSGANVLTF
clone size: many; V gene: TRBV10-3; D gene: TRBD1; J gene: TRBJ1-1; CDR3 DNA: TGTGCCATCAGTGAGTTGCCTTCGACAGGGTTAAACACTGAAGCTTTCTTT; CDR3 protein: CAISELPSTGLNTEAFF
clone size: .; V gene: TRBV29-1; D gene: .; J gene: TRBJ2-5; CDR3 DNA: TGCAGCGTTGATTTGGCCCAAGAGACCCAGTACTTC; CDR3 protein: CSVDLAQETQYF